This T cell receptor (beta chain) was recovered during a study of cytomegalovirus exposure and HLA in healthy donors. On this clone itself: The antigen is not known.

Notes on the study in general: Excluded were some V segments that proved indistinguishable, including TRBV6-2 and TRBV6-3.

The PCR contained 60 Vbeta and 13 Jbeta primers. The method was immunoSEQ multiplex PCR; TCRdb's version includes in-frame clones alone and lacks a portion of them. This sample has around 150,000 clones, with 79% found just once. V lost 4 bases, J lost 6 bases, and 19 bases lay in between. Looked up from germline, CDR1 is SGDLS and CDR2 is YYNGEE. This CDR3 is 15 amino acids long. This clonotype originated in a man aged 50-59 years in good health and CMV-seropositive. V is TRBV9 and J is TRBJ2-5; D is unclear. The sample taken for sequencing was PBMCs. The CDR3 bases are TGTGCCAGCAGCCCAGGCTCGACACTCGGAAAGACCCAGTACTTC. Translating gives CASSPGSTLGKTQYF.